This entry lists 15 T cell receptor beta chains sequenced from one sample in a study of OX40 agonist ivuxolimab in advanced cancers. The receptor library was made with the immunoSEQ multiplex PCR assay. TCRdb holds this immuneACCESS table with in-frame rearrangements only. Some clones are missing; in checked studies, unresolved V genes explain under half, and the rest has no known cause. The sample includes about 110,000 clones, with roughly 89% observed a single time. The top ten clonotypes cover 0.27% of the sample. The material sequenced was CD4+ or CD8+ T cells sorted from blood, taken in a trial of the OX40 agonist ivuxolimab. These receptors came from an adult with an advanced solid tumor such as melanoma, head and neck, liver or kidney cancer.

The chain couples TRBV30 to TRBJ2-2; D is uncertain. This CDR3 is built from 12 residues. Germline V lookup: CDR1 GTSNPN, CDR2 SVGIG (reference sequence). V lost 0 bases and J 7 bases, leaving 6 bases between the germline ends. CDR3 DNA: TGTGCCTGGAGTGTAAGAGTCGGGGAGCTGTTTTTT. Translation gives CAWSVRVGELFF.

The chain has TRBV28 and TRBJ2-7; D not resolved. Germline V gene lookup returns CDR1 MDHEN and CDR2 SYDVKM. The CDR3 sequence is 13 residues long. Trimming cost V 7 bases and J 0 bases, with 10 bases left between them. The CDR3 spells CASTSSLSYEQYF. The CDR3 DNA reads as TGTGCCAGCACGTCCAGTCTCTCCTACGAGCAGTACTTC.

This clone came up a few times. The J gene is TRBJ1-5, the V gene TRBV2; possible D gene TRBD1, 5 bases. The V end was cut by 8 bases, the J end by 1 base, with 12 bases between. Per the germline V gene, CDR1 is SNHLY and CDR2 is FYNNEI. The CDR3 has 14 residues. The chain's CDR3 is CASHRGLSNQPQHF. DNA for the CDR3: TGTGCCAGCCACCGGGGACTCAGCAATCAGCCCCAGCATTTT.

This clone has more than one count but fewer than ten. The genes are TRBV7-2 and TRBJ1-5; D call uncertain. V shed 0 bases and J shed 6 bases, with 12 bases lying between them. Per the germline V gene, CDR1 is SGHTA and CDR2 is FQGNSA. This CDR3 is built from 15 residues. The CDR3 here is CASSLAGWGTQPQHF. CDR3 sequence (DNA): TGTGCCAGCAGCTTAGCGGGCTGGGGAACTCAGCCCCAGCATTTT.

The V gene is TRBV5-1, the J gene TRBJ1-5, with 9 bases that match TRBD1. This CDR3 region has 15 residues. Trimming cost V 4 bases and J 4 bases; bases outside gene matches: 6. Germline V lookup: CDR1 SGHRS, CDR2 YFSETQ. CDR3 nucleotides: TGCGCCAGCAGCCGCGGCGGGACAGGGAATCAGCCCCAGCATTTT. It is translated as CASSRGGTGNQPQHF. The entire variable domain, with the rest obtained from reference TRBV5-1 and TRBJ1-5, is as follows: KAGVTQTPRYLIKTRGQQVTLSCSPISGHRSVSWYQQTPGQGLQFLFEYFSETQRNKGNFPGRFSGRQFSNSRSEMNVSTLELGDSALYLCASSRGGTGNQPQHFGDGTRLSIL.

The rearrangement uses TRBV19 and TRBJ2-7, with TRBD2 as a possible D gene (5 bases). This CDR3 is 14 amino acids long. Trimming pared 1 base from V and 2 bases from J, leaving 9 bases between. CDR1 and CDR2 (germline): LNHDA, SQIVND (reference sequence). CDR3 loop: CASSIGGRTYEQYF. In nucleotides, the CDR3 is TGTGCCAGTAGTATAGGAGGGAGAACCTACGAGCAGTACTTC.

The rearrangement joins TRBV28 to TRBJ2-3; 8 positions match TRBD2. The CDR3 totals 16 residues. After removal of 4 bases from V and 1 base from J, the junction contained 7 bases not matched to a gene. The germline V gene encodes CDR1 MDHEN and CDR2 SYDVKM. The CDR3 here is CASSSPSGSRTDTQYF. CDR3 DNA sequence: TGTGCCAGCAGTTCCCCCAGCGGGAGCCGCACAGATACGCAGTATTTT. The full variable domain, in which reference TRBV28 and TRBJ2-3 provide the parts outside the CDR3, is DVKVTQSSRYLVKRTGEKVFLECVQDMDHENMFWYRQDPGLGLRLIYFSYDVKMKEKGDIPEGYSVSREKKERFSLILESASTNQTSMYLCASSSPSGSRTDTQYFGPGTRLTVL.

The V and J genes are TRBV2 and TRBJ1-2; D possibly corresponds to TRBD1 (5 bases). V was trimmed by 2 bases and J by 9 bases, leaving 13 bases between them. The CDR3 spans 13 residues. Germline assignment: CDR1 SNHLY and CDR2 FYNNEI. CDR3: CASSELGPGSYTF. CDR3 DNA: TGTGCCAGCAGTGAATTGGGGCCGGGGAGCTACACCTTC.

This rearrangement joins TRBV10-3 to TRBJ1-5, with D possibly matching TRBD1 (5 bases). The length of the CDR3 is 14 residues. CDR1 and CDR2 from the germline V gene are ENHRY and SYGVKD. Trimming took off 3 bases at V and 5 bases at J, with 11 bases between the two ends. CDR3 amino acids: CAISESGDHQPQHF. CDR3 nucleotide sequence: TGTGCCATCAGTGAATCGGGGGATCATCAGCCCCAGCATTTT.

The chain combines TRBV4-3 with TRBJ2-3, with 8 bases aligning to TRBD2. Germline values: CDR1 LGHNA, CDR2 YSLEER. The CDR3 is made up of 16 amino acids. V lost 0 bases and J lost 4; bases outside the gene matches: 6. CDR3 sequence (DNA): TGCGCCAGCAGCCAAGATTTGGCGGGAGGCGCAGATACGCAGTATTTT. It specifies CASSQDLAGGADTQYF.

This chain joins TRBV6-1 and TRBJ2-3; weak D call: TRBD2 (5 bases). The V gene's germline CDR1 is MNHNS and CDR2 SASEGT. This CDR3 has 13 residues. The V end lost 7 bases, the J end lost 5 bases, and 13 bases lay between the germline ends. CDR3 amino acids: CASNGEIEDTQYF. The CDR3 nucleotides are TGTGCCAGCAACGGGGAAATTGAAGATACGCAGTATTTT.

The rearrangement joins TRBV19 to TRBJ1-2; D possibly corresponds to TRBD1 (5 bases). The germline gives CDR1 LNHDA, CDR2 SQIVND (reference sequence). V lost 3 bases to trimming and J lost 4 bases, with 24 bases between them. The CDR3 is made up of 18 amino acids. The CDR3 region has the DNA TGTGCCAGTAGTATCTCCCTTTACGGGGCCCAACTCGGCTATGGCTACACCTTC. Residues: CASSISLYGAQLGYGYTF.

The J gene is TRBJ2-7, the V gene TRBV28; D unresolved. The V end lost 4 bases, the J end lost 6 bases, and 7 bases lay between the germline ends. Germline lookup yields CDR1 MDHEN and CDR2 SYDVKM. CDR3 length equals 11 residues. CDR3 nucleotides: TGTGCCAGCAGTTGGCCGGGCGAGCAGTACTTC. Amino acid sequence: CASSWPGEQYF. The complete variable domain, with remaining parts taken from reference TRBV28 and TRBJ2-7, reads DVKVTQSSRYLVKRTGEKVFLECVQDMDHENMFWYRQDPGLGLRLIYFSYDVKMKEKGDIPEGYSVSREKKERFSLILESASTNQTSMYLCASSWPGEQYFGPGTRLTVT.

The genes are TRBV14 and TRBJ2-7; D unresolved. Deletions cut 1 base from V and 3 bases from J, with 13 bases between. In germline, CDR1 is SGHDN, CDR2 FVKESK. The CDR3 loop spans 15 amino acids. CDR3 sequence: CASSQGADVSYEQYF. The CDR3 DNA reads TGTGCCAGCAGCCAAGGGGCAGACGTAAGCTACGAGCAGTACTTC.

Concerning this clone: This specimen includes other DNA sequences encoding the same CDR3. The CDR3 spells CATSRDRQGGTEAFF. CDR3 DNA sequence: TGTGCCACCAGCAGAGATCGTCAGGGGGGCACTGAAGCTTTCTTT. The chain couples TRBV15 to TRBJ1-1; TRBD1 aligns across 7 bases. Trimming cost V 0 bases and J 4 bases; bases outside gene matches: 5. From germline, CDR1 is LNHNV and CDR2 YYDKDF (reference sequence). The CDR3 spans 15 residues.